The sample holds a few counts of the clone carrying this T cell receptor (beta chain). This entry comes from a study of T cells in Graves' hyperthyroidism and ophthalmopathy. Overall study: Peripheral blood was secured at the point of initial diagnosis, before any treatment.

This CDR3 spans 19 amino acids. Germline CDR1 is LGHNA and CDR2 is YNFKEQ. The V gene lost 4 bases and the J gene lost 5 bases, with 30 bases spanning the gap. There were TCR beta CDR3 regions amplified from RNA transcripts. Carried out on the TCR CDR3, a first-round RT-PCR used the HTBI primer set. TCRdb itself ran the multiplex PCR reads through MiXCR, one entry per CDR3 protein. The data show around 600,000 distinct CDR3 sequences, with about 15% seen just once and about 7% held by the top ten. Orbital computed tomography and thyroid ultrasound, together with serum TRAb and thyroxine and clinical symptoms, were used for diagnoses.

The material sequenced was blood. This clonotype was sampled from a woman in her 30s with Graves' hyperthyroidism. The J gene is TRBJ2-7, the V gene TRBV4-2; a weak D match, TRBD1 (5 bases). This chain's CDR3 is CASSLQRASTRGRLDEQYF. Written as DNA, the CDR3 is TGTGCCAGCAGCCTCCAAAGGGCGTCCACAAGGGGCCGTTTGGACGAGCAGTACTTC.